This T cell receptor beta chain appears in the sequencing data of a study of blood T cell repertoires in COVID-19. Study background: Some COVID-19 samples were acute and others convalescent; all came from the United States, Italy and Spain. Sources were T cells, B-cell-depleted T cells, or PBMCs; the material itself was cDNA or gDNA.

Trimming shortened V by 2 bases and J by 5 bases, and 13 bases separated the two germline ends. The CDR3 consists of 14 residues. Looked up from germline, CDR1 is LNHDA and CDR2 is SQIVND (reference sequence). Methods used by the authors: Researchers report that nucleated cell counts were estimated from reference gene primer amplification. The method was immunoSEQ multiplex PCR; TCRdb's version includes in-frame clones alone and lacks a portion of them. D and trimming were read from the DNA, whereas the V and J calls and clone size are those reported in that table. Among approximately 350,000 clones listed, around 92% were seen once.

This chain connects TRBV19 to TRBJ2-7; a weak D match, TRBD1 (5 bases). The sample was peripheral blood. The origin of this receptor is a man between 40 and 49 years old with acute or convalescent COVID-19. The CDR3 DNA is TGTGCCAGTAGTATATATCAGGGCCACCACGAGCAGTACTTC. Translating it yields CASSIYQGHHEQYF.